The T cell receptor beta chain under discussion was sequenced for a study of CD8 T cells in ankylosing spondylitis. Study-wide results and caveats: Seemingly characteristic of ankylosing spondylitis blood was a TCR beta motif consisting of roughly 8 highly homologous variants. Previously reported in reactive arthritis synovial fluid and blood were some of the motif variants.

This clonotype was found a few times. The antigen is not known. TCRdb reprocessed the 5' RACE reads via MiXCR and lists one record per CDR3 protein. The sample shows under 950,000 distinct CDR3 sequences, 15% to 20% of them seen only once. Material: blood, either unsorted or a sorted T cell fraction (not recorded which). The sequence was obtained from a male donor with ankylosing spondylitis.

CDR3: CASSYTGPTYEQYF. The CDR3 region has the DNA TGTGCCAGCAGCTACACGGGACCAACCTACGAGCAGTACTTC. The rearrangement joins TRBV11-3 to TRBJ2-7; TRBD1 or TRBD2 may be the D gene (5 bases each). The CDR3 covers 14 residues. V lost 4 bases to trimming and J lost 2 bases, with 12 bases between them. Germline V CDR1 and CDR2: SGHNT, YENEEA.